This TCR beta chain was sequenced during a study of cytomegalovirus exposure and HLA in healthy donors. At the level of the study: Assignment to the Caucasian-associated ancestry cluster applied to approximately 80% of the approximately 390 genotyped donors. Study-wide points: Analyzed later, association rates of TCRs varied across HLA loci, with DRB1 most and HLA-C fewest. Rare TCR sequences dominated, though some public TCRs recurred in many donors.

Donors had nominal health at sampling but likely had unrecorded immune exposures. About this clone itself: Antigen: not known.

Amplification used 60 Vbeta primers and 13 Jbeta primers. Profiling relied on immunoSEQ multiplex PCR, and the TCRdb table lists in-frame clones only, not all of them. Among over 70,000 clones, about 80% were seen once, and the ten largest hold 20% to 30%. This TCR was recovered from a woman in her 50s in good health and CMV-seropositive. The sample comprised PBMCs.

This chain's CDR3 is CASRSGGGGYTF. The CDR3 DNA follows: TGTGCCAGCCGTTCGGGAGGCGGTGGCTACACCTTC. The rearrangement joins TRBV13 to TRBJ1-2; D call uncertain. The CDR3 is 12 residues long. The germline V gene has CDR1 PRHDT and CDR2 FYEKMQ (reference sequence). Between the trimmed V and J ends, which lost 8 bases and 7 bases, there was a span of 14 bases.